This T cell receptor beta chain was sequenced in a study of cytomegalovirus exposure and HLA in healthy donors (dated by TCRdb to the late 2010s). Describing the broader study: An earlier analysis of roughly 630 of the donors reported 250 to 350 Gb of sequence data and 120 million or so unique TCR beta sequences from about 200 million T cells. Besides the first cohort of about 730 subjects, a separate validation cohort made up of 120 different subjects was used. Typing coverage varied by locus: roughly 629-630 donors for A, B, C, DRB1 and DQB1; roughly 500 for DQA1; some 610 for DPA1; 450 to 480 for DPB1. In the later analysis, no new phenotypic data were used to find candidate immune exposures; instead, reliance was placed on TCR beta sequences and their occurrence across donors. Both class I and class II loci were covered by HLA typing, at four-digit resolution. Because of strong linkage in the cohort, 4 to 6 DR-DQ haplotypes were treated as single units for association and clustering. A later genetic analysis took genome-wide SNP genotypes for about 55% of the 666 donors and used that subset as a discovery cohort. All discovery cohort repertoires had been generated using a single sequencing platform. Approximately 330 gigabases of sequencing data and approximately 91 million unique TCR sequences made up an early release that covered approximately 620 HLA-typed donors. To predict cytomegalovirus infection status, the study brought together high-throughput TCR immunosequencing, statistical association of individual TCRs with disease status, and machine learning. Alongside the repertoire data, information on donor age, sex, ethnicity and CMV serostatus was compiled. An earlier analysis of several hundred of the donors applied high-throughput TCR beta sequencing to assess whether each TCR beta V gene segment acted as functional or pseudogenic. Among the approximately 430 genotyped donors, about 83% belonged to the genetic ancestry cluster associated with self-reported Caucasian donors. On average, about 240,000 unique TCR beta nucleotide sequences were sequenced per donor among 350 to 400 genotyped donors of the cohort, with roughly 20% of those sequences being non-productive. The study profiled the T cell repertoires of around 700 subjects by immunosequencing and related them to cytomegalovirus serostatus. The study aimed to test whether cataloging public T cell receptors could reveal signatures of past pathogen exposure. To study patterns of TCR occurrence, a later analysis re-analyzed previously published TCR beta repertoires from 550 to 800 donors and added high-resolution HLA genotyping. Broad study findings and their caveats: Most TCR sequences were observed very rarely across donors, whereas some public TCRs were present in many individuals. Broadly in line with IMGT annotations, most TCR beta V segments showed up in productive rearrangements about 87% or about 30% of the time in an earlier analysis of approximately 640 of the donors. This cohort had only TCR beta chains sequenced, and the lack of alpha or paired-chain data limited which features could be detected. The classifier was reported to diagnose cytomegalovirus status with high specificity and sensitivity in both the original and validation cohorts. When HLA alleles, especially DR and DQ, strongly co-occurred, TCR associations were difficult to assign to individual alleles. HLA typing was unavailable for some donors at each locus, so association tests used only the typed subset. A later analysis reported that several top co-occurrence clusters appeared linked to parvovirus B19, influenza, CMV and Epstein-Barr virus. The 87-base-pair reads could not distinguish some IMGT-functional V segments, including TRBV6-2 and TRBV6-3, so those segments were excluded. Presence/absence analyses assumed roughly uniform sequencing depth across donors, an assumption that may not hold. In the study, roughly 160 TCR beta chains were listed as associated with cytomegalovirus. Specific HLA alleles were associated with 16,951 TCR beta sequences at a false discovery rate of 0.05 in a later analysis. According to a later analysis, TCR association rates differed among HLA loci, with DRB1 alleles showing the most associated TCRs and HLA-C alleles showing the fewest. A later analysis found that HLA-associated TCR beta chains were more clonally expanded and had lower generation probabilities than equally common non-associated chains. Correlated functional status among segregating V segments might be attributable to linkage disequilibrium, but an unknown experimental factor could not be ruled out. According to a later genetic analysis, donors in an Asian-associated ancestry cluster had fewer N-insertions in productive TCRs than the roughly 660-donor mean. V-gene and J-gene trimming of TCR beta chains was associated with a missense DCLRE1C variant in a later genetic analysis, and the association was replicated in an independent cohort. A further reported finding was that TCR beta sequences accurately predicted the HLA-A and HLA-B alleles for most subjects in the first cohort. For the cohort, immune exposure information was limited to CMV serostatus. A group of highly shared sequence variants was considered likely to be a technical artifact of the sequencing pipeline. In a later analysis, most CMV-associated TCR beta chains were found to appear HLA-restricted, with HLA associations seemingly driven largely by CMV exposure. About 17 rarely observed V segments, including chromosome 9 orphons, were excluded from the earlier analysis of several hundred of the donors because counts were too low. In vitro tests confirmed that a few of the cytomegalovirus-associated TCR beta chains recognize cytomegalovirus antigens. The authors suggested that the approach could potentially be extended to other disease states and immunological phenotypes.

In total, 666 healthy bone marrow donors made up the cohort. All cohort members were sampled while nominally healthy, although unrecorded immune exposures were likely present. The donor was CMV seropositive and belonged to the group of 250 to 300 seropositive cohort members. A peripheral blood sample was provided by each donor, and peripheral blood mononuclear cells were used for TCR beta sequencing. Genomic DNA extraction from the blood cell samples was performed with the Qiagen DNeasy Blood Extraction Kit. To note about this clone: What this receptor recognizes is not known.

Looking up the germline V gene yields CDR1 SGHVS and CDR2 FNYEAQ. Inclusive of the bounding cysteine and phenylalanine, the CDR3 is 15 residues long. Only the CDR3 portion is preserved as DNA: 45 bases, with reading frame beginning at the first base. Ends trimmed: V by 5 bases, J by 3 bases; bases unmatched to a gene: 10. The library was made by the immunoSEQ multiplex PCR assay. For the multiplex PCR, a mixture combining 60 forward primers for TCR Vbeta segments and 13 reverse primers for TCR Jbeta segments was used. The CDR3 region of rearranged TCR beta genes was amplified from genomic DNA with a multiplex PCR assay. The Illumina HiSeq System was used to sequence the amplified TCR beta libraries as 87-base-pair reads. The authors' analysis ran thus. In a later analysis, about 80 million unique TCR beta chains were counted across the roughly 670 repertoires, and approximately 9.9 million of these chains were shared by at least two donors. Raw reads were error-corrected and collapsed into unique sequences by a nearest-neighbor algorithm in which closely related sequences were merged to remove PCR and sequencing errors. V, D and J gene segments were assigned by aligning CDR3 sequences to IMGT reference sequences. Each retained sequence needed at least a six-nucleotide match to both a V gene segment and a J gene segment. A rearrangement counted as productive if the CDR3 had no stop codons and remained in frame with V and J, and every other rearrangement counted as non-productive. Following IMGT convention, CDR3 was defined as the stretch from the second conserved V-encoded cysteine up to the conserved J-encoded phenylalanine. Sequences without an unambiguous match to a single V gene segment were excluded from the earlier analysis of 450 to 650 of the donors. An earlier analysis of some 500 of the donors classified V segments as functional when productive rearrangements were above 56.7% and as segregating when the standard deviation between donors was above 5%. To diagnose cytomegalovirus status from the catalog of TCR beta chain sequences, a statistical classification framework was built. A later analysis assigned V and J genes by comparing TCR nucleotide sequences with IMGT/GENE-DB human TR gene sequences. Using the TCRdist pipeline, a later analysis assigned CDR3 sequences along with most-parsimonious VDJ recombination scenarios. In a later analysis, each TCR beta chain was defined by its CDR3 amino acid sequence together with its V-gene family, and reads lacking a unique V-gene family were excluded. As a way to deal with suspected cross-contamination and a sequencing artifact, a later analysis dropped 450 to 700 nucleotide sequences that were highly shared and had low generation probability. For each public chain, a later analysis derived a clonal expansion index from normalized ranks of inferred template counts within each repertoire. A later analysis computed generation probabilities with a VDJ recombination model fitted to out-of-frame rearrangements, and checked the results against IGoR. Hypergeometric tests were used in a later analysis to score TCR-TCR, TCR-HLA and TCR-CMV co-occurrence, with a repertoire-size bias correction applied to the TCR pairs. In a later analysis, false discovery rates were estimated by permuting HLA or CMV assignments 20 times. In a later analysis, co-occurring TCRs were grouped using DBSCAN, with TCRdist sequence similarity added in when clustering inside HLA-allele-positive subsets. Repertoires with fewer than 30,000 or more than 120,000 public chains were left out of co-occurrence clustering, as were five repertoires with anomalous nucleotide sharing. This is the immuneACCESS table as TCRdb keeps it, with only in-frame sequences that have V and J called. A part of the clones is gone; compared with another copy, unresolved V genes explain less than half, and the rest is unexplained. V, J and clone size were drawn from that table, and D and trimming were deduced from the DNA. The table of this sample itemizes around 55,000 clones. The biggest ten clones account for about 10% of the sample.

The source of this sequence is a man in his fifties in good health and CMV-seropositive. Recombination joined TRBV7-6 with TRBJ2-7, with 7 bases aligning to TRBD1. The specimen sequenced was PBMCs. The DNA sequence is TGTGCCAGCAGCGTCATCCCGGGACAGAGCTACGAGCAGTACTTC. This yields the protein CASSVIPGQSYEQYF.